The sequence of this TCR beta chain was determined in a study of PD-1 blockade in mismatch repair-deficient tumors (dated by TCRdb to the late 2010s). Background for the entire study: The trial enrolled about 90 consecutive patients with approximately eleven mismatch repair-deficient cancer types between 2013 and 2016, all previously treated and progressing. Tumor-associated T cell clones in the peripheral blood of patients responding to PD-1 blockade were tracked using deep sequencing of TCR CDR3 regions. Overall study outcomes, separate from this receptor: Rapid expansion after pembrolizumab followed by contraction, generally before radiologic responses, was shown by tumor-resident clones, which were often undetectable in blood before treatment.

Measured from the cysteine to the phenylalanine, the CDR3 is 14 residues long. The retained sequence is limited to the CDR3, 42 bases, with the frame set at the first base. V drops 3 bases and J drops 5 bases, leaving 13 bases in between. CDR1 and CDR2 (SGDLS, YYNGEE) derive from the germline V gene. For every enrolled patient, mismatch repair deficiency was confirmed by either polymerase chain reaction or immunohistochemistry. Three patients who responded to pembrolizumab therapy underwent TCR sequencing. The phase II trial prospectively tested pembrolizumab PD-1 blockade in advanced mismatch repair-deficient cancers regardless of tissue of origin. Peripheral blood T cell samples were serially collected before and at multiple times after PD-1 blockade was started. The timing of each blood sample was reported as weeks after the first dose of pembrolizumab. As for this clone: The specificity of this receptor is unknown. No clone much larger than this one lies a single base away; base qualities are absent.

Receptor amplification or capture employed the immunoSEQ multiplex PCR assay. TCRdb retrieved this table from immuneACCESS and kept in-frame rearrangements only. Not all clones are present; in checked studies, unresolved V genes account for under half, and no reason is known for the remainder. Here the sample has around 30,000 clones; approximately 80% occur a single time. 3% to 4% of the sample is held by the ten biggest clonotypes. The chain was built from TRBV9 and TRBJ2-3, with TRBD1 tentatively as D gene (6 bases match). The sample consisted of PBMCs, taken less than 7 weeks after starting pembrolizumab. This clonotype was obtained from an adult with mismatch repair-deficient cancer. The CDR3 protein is CASSDDRILDTQYF. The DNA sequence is TGTGCCAGCAGCGACGACAGGATTCTAGATACGCAGTATTTT.